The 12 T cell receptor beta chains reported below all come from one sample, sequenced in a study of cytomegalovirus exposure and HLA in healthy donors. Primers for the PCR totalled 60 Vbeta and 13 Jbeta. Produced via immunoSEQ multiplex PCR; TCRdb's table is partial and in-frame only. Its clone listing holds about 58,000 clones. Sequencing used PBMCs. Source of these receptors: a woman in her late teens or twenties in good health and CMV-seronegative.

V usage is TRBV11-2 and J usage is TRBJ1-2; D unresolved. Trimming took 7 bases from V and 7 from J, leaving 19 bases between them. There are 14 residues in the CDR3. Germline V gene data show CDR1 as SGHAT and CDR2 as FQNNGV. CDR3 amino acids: CASKGGLGFAGYTF. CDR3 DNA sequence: TGTGCCAGCAAAGGAGGACTAGGGTTCGCTGGCTACACCTTC.

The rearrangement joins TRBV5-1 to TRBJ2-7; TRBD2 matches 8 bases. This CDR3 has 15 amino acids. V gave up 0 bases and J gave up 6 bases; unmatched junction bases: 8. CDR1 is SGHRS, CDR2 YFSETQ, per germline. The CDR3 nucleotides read TGCGCCAGCAGCTTGGCCCTAGCGGGCGGACTCGAGCAGTACTTC. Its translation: CASSLALAGGLEQYF. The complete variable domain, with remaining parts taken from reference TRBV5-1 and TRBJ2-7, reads KAGVTQTPRYLIKTRGQQVTLSCSPISGHRSVSWYQQTPGQGLQFLFEYFSETQRNKGNFPGRFSGRQFSNSRSEMNVSTLELGDSALYLCASSLALAGGLEQYFGPGTRLTVT.

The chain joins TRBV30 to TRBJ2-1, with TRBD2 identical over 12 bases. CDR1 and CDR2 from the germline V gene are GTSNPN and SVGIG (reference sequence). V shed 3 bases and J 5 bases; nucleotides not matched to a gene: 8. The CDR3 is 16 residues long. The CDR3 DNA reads TGTGCCTGGAGAGGGACTAGCGGGCGATTTGACAATGAGCAGTTCTTC. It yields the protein CAWRGTSGRFDNEQFF.

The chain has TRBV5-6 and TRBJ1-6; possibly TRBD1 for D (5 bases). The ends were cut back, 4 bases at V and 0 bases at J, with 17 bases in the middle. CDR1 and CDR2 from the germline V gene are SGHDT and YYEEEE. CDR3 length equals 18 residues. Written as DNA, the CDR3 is TGTGCCAGCAGCCCGAACGGACACTACAGCTCCTATAATTCACCCCTCCACTTT. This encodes CASSPNGHYSSYNSPLHF.

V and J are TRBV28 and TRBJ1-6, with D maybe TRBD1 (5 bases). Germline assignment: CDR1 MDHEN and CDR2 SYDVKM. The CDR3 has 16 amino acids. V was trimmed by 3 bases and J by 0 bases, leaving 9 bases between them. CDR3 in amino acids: CASSFYRSSYNSPLHF. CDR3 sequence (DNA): TGTGCCAGCAGTTTCTACAGGAGCTCCTATAATTCACCCCTCCACTTT.

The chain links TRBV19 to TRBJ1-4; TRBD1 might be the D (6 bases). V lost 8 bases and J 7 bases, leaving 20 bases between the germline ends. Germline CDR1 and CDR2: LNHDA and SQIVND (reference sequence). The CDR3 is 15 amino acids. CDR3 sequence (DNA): TGTGCCAGTCAAGGGGGGGCGGGACGGATTGAAAAACTGTTTTTT. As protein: CASQGGAGRIEKLFF. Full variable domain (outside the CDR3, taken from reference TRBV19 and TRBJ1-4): DGGITQSPKYLFRKEGQNVTLSCEQNLNHDAMYWYRQDPGQGLRLIYYSQIVNDFQKGDIAEGYSVSREKKESFPLTVTSAQKNPTAFYLCASQGGAGRIEKLFFGSGTQLSVL.

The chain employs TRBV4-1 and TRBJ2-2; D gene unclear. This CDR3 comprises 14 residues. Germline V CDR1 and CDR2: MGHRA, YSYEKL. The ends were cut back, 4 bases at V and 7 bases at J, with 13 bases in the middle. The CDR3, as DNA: TGCGCCAGCAGCCCAACCGGTCTTGGCGGGGAGCTGTTTTTT. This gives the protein CASSPTGLGGELFF.

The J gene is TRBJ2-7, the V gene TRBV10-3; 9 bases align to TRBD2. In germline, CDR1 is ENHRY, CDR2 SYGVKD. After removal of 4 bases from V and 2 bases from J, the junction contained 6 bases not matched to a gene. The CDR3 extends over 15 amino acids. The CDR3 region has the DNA TGTGCCATCAGTGGTCCGACTAGCGGAACCTACGAGCAGTACTTC. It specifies CAISGPTSGTYEQYF.

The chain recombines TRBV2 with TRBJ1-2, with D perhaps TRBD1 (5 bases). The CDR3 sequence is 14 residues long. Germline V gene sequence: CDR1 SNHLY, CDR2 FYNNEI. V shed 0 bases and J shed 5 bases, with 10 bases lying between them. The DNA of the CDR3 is TGTGCCAGCAGTGAAGCGGTCAGGGATTATGGCTACACCTTC. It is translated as CASSEAVRDYGYTF. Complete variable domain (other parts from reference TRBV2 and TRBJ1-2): EPEVTQTPSHQVTQMGQEVILRCVPISNHLYFYWYRQILGQKVEFLVSFYNNEISEKSEIFDDQFSVERPDGSNFTLKIRSTKLEDSAMYFCASSEAVRDYGYTFGSGTRLTVV.

The CDR3 DNA sequence: TGCGCCAGCAGCTTGTCCAGGGTGGAGGGCTACACCTTC. It is translated as CASSLSRVEGYTF. The rearrangement joins TRBV5-1 to TRBJ1-2, with a possible D match to TRBD1 (5 bases). V lost 1 base and J 8 bases, leaving 12 bases between the germline ends. The CDR3 runs 13 residues. Per the germline V gene, CDR1 is SGHRS and CDR2 is YFSETQ.

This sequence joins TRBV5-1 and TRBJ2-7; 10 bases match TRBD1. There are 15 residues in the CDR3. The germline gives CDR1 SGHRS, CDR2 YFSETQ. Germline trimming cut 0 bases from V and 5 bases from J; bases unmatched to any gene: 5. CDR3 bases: TGCGCCAGCAGCTTGGAGGGACAGGGGTTGGACGAGCAGTACTTC. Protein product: CASSLEGQGLDEQYF.

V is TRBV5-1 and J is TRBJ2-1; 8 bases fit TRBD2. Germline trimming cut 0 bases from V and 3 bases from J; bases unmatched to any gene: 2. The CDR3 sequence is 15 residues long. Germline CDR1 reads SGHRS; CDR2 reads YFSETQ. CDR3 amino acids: CASSLVLADYNEQFF. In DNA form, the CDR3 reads TGCGCCAGCAGCTTGGTACTAGCGGACTACAATGAGCAGTTCTTC.